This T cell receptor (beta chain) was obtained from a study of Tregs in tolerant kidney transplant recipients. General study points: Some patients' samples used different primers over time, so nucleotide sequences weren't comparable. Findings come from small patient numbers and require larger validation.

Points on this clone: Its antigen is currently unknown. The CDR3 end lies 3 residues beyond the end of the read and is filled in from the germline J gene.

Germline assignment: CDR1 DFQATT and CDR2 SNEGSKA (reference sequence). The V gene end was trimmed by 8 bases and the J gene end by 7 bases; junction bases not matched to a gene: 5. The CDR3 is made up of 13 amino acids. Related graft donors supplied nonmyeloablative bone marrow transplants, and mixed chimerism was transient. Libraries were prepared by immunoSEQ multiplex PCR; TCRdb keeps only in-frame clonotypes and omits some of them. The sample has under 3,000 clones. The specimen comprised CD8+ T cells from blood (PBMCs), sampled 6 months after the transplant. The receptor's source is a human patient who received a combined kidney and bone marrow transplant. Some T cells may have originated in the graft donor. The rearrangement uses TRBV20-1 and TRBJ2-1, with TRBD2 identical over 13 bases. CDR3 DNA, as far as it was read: TGCAGTACGACTAGCGGGAGGTCGAATGAG. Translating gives CSTTSGRSNE. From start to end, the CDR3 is CSTTSGRSNEQFF.